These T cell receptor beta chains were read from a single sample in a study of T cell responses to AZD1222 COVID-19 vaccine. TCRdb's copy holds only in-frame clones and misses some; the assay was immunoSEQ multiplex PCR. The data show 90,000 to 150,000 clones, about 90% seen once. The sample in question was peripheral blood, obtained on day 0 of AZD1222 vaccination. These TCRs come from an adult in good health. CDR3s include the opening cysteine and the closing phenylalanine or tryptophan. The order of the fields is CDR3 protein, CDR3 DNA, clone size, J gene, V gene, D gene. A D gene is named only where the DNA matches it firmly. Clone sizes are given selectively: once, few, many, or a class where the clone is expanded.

CDR3 protein: CASRQGSDTQYF
CDR3 DNA: TGTGCCAGCAGACAGGGGTCAGATACGCAGTATTTT
clone size: -
J gene: TRBJ2-3
V gene: TRBV7-9
D gene: TRBD1

CDR3 protein: CASSPGTGGELFF
CDR3 DNA: TGTGCCAGCAGCCCCGGGACAGGCGGGGAGCTGTTTTTT
clone size: -
J gene: TRBJ2-2
V gene: TRBV7-2
D gene: TRBD1

CDR3 protein: CASTGGNSNQPQHF
CDR3 DNA: TGTGCCAGCACGGGGGGAAATAGCAATCAGCCCCAGCATTTT
clone size: -
J gene: TRBJ1-5
V gene: TRBV6-5
D gene: -

CDR3 protein: CASSLQGSNYEQYF
CDR3 DNA: TGTGCCAGCAGCTTACAGGGGAGCAACTACGAGCAGTACTTC
clone size: -
J gene: TRBJ2-7
V gene: TRBV5-4
D gene: TRBD1

CDR3 protein: CASSPGAPGYTF
CDR3 DNA: TGTGCCAGCAGCCCAGGGGCCCCTGGCTACACCTTC
clone size: -
J gene: TRBJ1-2
V gene: TRBV6-1
D gene: -

CDR3 protein: CASGLPLPADSPLHF
CDR3 DNA: TGTGCCAGCGGATTGCCCCTGCCAGCCGATTCACCCCTCCACTTT
clone size: -
J gene: TRBJ1-6
V gene: TRBV21-1
D gene: -

CDR3 protein: CASLSPLSHGYTF
CDR3 DNA: TGTGCCAGCTTGTCTCCACTATCGCACGGCTACACCTTC
clone size: -
J gene: TRBJ1-2
V gene: TRBV28
D gene: -

CDR3 protein: CATGGYSNQPQHF
CDR3 DNA: TGTGCCACAGGGGGTTATAGCAATCAGCCCCAGCATTTT
clone size: -
J gene: TRBJ1-5
V gene: TRBV19
D gene: TRBD1

CDR3 protein: CASSQVSGVANEKLFF
CDR3 DNA: TGTGCCAGCAGCCAAGTATCAGGGGTGGCTAATGAAAAACTGTTTTTT
clone size: -
J gene: TRBJ1-4
V gene: TRBV14
D gene: -

CDR3 protein: CASSDFGTRGVDEQFF
CDR3 DNA: TGTGCCAGCAGTGACTTTGGGACTAGGGGGGTCGATGAGCAGTTCTTC
clone size: -
J gene: TRBJ2-1
V gene: TRBV6-4
D gene: TRBD2

CDR3 protein: CASSLRTGGTYNEQFF
CDR3 DNA: TGCGCCAGCAGCCTCCGGACAGGGGGCACGTACAATGAGCAGTTCTTC
clone size: once
J gene: TRBJ2-1
V gene: TRBV4-1
D gene: TRBD1

CDR3 protein: CASSPWGANVLTF
CDR3 DNA: TGTGCCAGCAGCCCATGGGGGGCCAACGTCCTGACTTTC
clone size: -
J gene: TRBJ2-6
V gene: TRBV9
D gene: -

CDR3 protein: CASSLDRNTEAFF
CDR3 DNA: TGTGCCAGCAGCTTAGATCGAAACACTGAAGCTTTCTTT
clone size: -
J gene: TRBJ1-1
V gene: TRBV11-2
D gene: -

CDR3 protein: CARAGQPSSYNEQFF
CDR3 DNA: TGTGCCAGGGCCGGACAGCCCAGCTCCTACAATGAGCAGTTCTTC
clone size: once
J gene: TRBJ2-1
V gene: TRBV19
D gene: -

CDR3 protein: CASSLAGTSGGPAYEQYF
CDR3 DNA: TGCGCCAGCAGCTTGGCCGGGACTAGCGGGGGGCCCGCCTACGAGCAGTACTTC
clone size: -
J gene: TRBJ2-7
V gene: TRBV5-1
D gene: TRBD2

CDR3 protein: CASHPGHPNTEAFF
CDR3 DNA: TGTGCCAGCCATCCCGGACATCCGAACACTGAAGCTTTCTTT
clone size: -
J gene: TRBJ1-1
V gene: TRBV19
D gene: -